The 14 T cell receptor beta chains listed next were all sequenced from one sample in a study of blood T cell repertoires in COVID-19. The method was immunoSEQ multiplex PCR; TCRdb's version includes in-frame clones alone and lacks a portion of them. The sample gives fewer than 400,000 clones, approximately 89% of which show up once; 5% is in the top ten. The sequenced sample consisted of PBMCs or T cells enriched from blood (not recorded which). Source of these receptors: a man younger than 40 who had recovered from COVID-19.

The V call is TRBV27, the J call TRBJ2-3; 7 nucleotides match TRBD1. Looked up from germline, CDR1 is MNHEY and CDR2 is SMNVEV (reference sequence). CDR3 length: 16 residues. V shed 1 base and J 8 bases; nucleotides not matched to a gene: 12. CDR3 in amino acids: CASSLFLKTGVGTQYF. As DNA, the CDR3 is TGTGCCAGCAGTTTATTTCTGAAAACAGGGGTTGGTACGCAGTATTTT.

This chain connects TRBV6-4 to TRBJ1-6, with 9 bases matching TRBD1. Germline CDR1 is MRHNA and CDR2 is SNTAGT. This CDR3 contains 15 residues. The V segment lost 3 bases and the J segment 8 bases; nucleotides outside the gene matches: 5. This CDR3 is CASSERDRDHSPLHF. The CDR3 DNA follows: TGTGCCAGCAGTGAAAGGGACAGGGACCATTCACCCCTCCACTTT.

V usage is TRBV24-1 and J usage is TRBJ1-2; 7 positions match TRBD1. The V and J ends lost 3 bases and 6 bases, in that order; junction bases with no gene match: 6. CDR3 length equals 14 residues. Germline values: CDR1 KGHDR, CDR2 SFDVKD. The CDR3 coding sequence is TGTGCCACCAGTGATCAGGGACAGCCCGATGGCTACACCTTC. Translation gives CATSDQGQPDGYTF.

The CDR3 reads CASSLTGGIDQPQHF. CDR3 bases: TGCGCCAGCAGCCTAACAGGGGGTATTGATCAGCCCCAGCATTTT. The genes are TRBV5-1 and TRBJ1-5; 8 bases align to TRBD1. Germline V gene sequence: CDR1 SGHRS, CDR2 YFSETQ. V gave up 4 bases and J gave up 5 bases; unmatched junction bases: 8. This CDR3 has 15 amino acids.

This chain uses TRBV9 with TRBJ2-2; 8 positions agree with TRBD2. The CDR3 extends over 16 amino acids. V lost 0 bases, J lost 5 bases, and 6 bases stayed unmatched. Germline assignment: CDR1 SGDLS and CDR2 YYNGEE. The CDR3 sequence: CASSVVVGGVTGELFF. The CDR3 nucleotides are TGTGCCAGCAGCGTAGTGGTCGGGGGGGTAACCGGGGAGCTGTTTTTT.

The chain combines TRBV28 with TRBJ1-1; possibly TRBD1 for D (5 bases). Germline V CDR1 and CDR2: MDHEN, SYDVKM. Trimming cost V 2 bases and J 11 bases, with 15 bases left between them. The CDR3 extends over 13 amino acids. In DNA form, the CDR3 reads TGTGCCAGCAGTTTAGTACAGGTTAGAAGGGCTTTCTTT. Encoded protein: CASSLVQVRRAFF.

The V gene is TRBV28, the J gene TRBJ2-7, with TRBD1 matching over 9 bases. The germline V gene encodes CDR1 MDHEN and CDR2 SYDVKM. The CDR3 contains 15 residues. V lost 3 bases, J lost 5 bases, and 8 bases stayed unmatched. The CDR3 coding sequence is TGTGCCAGCAGTTTTCCCGGGACAGGGATCCACGAGCAGTACTTC. This gives the protein CASSFPGTGIHEQYF.

The chain combines TRBV21-1 with TRBJ1-5. TRBV21-1 corresponds to a pseudogene. The CDR3 loop spans 18 amino acids. The CDR3 DNA reads as TGTGCCAGCAGCAAAGCGCTCGGACTCCTTGGGGGGAATCAGCCCCAGCATTTT. Translated: CASSKALGLLGGNQPQHF.

The rearrangement uses TRBV10-3 and TRBJ2-1; 9 bases fit TRBD1. The CDR3 covers 13 residues. The junction had 6 bases not matched to a gene; V was cut back by 8 bases and J by 7 bases. Germline loops: CDR1 ENHRY, CDR2 SYGVKD. The CDR3 is CAISTGGRNEQFF. The CDR3 DNA reads as TGTGCCATCTCCACAGGGGGCCGGAATGAGCAGTTCTTC.

This sequence joins TRBV4-1 and TRBJ2-2, with D perhaps TRBD2 (6 bases). CDR1 and CDR2 from the germline V gene are MGHRA and YSYEKL. The V end was cut by 3 bases, the J end by 0 bases, with 8 bases between. This CDR3 spans 15 amino acids. CDR3 DNA: TGCGCCAGCAGCCATAGGACTACGAACACCGGGGAGCTGTTTTTT. As protein: CASSHRTTNTGELFF.

This clone was counted only a few times. The chain employs TRBV19 and TRBJ2-5, with 13 nucleotides matching TRBD2. The V and J ends lost 5 bases and 6 bases, in that order; junction bases with no gene match: 6. This CDR3 comprises 15 residues. The germline gives CDR1 LNHDA, CDR2 SQIVND (reference sequence). CDR3 coding DNA: TGTGCCAGTAGTGGGGGACTAGCGGGGTCCAAGACCCAGTACTTC. Translated, it gives CASSGGLAGSKTQYF.

The J gene is TRBJ2-5, the V gene TRBV18, with 8 bases that match TRBD1. V lost 0 bases and J lost 5; bases outside the gene matches: 5. The CDR3 has 15 residues. Germline V gives CDR1 KGHSH, CDR2 LQKENI. CDR3 DNA: TGTGCCAGCTCACCACCGAGGACAGGGAAGGAGACCCAGTACTTC. It codes for CASSPPRTGKETQYF.

The DNA of the CDR3 is TGCGCCAGCAGCCAAGATCGGGGGGGGGCCTACGAGCAGTACTTC. This sequence encodes CASSQDRGGAYEQYF. The genes are TRBV4-1 and TRBJ2-7, with 8 bases fitting TRBD2. The CDR3 extends over 15 amino acids. The germline V gene encodes CDR1 MGHRA and CDR2 YSYEKL. V trimming: 0 bases; J trimming: 2 bases; junction bases outside the gene matches: 3.

This clone was seen a single time. The V call is TRBV20-1, the J call TRBJ1-2; TRBD1 might be the D (6 bases). Trimming pared 3 bases from V and 4 bases from J, leaving 12 bases between. CDR1 is DFQATT and CDR2 is SNEGSKA in the germline V gene (reference sequence). The CDR3 totals 13 residues. In DNA form, the CDR3 reads TGCAGTGCTAGTGCGGACAGTATCTATGGCTACACCTTC. This gives the protein CSASADSIYGYTF.